One T cell receptor beta chain is described in this entry. Its specificity is not known. The V and J ends lost 7 bases and 8 bases respectively, with 15 bases between them. Per germline, CDR1 LNHDA and CDR2 SQIVND (reference sequence). The CDR3 spans 12 residues. Using immunoSEQ multiplex PCR, the repertoire was profiled, and TCRdb retains in-frame clones only, with some absent. The sample yields tens of thousands of clones, around 92% seen once. The data originate from a study of graft-versus-host responses after intestinal transplantation. Across the study: Every transplant recipient was induced with anti-thymocyte globulin, then maintained on tacrolimus and steroids for two to three years. Whole-study findings and limits: HvG clone declines early post-transplant were associated with peak circulating GvH levels. Those patients showing graft-donor T cell macrochimerism displayed high graft-versus-host to host-versus-graft clonal ratios in allografts. Some GvH clones appeared in ileal mucosa or blood before recipient bone marrow.

The sample was unstimulated CD4+ T cells sorted from spleen or lymph node cells, taken before transplant. The TCR originated in a human donor who was the organ donor for an intestinal transplant. This chain joins TRBV19 and TRBJ2-7, with D perhaps assigned TRBD1 or TRBD2 (5 bases each). Written as DNA, the CDR3 is TGTGCCAGTAAAGGGACCTCCAGGAAGCAGTACTTC. It specifies CASKGTSRKQYF.